These 32 T cell receptor beta chains originate from one sample sequenced in a study of blood T cells in healthy people across ages. With a J-beta primer mix and a sample-barcoded 5' primer, a second PCR ran about 7 to 11 cycles. Each CDR3 protein gets one entry after TCRdb re-called the 5' RACE reads with MiXCR. The repertoire holds roughly 2 million distinct CDR3 sequences, with 49% as singletons. Material: blood. These receptors came from a middle-aged woman in good health.

This clonotype occurred once. The rearrangement uses TRBV15 and TRBJ1-1; maybe TRBD1 (6 bases). The CDR3 is 14 residues long. Germline CDR1 and CDR2: LNHNV and YYDKDF (reference sequence). V was pared by 3 bases and J by 4 bases, with 12 bases between. This CDR3 reads CATSSRGQGTEAFF. Here the CDR3 DNA reads TGTGCCACCAGCAGCAGGGGTCAGGGCACTGAAGCTTTCTTT.

The chain uses TRBV11-2 and TRBJ2-3; D may be TRBD1 (5 bases). This CDR3 comprises 14 residues. V was shortened by 6 bases and J by 4 bases, with 14 bases between the two germline ends. Per germline, CDR1 SGHAT and CDR2 FQNNGV. CDR3 region: CASSRPTGSDTQYF. CDR3 DNA: TGTGCCAGCAGTCGCCCCACAGGTTCAGATACGCAGTATTTT.

The rearrangement uses TRBV4-3 and TRBJ2-3, with 7 bases identical to TRBD1. The CDR3 is made up of 13 amino acids. CDR1 and CDR2 from the germline V gene are LGHNA and YSLEER. Germline trimming cut 2 bases from V and 12 bases from J; bases unmatched to any gene: 8. The CDR3 is CASSQFSTGNQYF. DNA of the CDR3: TGCGCCAGCAGCCAATTTTCGACAGGGAATCAGTATTTT.

In this sample, this clonotype turned up once. A read error may produce the germline difference seen at one junction end. V is TRBV2 and J is TRBJ1-1; possibly TRBD1 for D (6 bases). Germline CDR1 and CDR2: SNHLY and FYNNEI. This CDR3 is built from 14 residues. CDR3 protein: CASSTKGGNTEAFF. Written as DNA, the CDR3 is TGCGCCAGCAGCACAAAGGGGGGGAACACTGAAGCTTTCTTT.

This clonotype is a singleton in its sample. With a much larger clone just one base away, this may be a read error. V and J are TRBV7-2 and TRBJ1-2; weak D call: TRBD1 (6 bases). The CDR3 is made up of 13 amino acids. Germline V lookup: CDR1 SGHTA, CDR2 FQGNSA. V gave up 5 bases and J gave up 3 bases, with 10 bases separating them. Here the CDR3 reads CASSAGVDYGYTF. The DNA for the CDR3 is TGTGCCAGCAGCGCAGGGGTCGACTATGGCTACACCTTC. Complete variable domain (other parts from reference TRBV7-2 and TRBJ1-2): GAGVSQSPSNKVTEKGKDVELRCDPISGHTALYWYRQSLGQGLEFLIYFQGNSAPDKSGLPSDRFSAERTGGSVSTLTIQRTQQEDSAVYLCASSAGVDYGYTFGSGTRLTVV.

This clonotype was seen a few times. The CDR3 sequence is CASSLYRDSSYEQYF. As DNA, the CDR3 is TGTGCCAGCAGCTTATACCGGGACAGCTCCTACGAGCAGTACTTC. The rearrangement links TRBV11-1 to TRBJ2-7; TRBD1 matches 7 bases. Trimming removed 2 bases from V and 0 bases from J; junction bases left unmatched: 4. The CDR3 extends over 15 amino acids. The germline V gene encodes CDR1 SGHAT and CDR2 FQDESV (reference sequence). The full variable domain, completed using reference TRBV11-1 and TRBJ2-7, is EAEVAQSPRYKITEKSQAVAFWCDPISGHATLYWYRQILGQGPELLVQFQDESVVDDSQLPKDRFSAERLKGVDSTLKIQPAELGDSAMYLCASSLYRDSSYEQYFGPGTRLTVT.

The V gene is TRBV4-3, the J gene TRBJ2-3; TRBD2 matches 10 bases. Per germline, CDR1 LGHNA and CDR2 YSLEER. V shed 0 bases, J shed 5 bases, and the junction held 11 bases outside the gene matches. This CDR3 is built from 18 residues. Written as DNA, the CDR3 is TGCGCCAGCAGCCAAGATCTTTTAGCAGCGGGGGGGCAAGATACGCAGTATTTT. Residues: CASSQDLLAAGGQDTQYF.

This clonotype was seen more than once but under ten times. This sequence joins TRBV10-3 and TRBJ2-1; 10 nucleotides align to TRBD1. V was clipped by 8 bases and J by 7 bases; unmatched bases: 11. CDR1 is ENHRY, CDR2 SYGVKD, per germline. The CDR3 totals 15 residues. CDR3 nucleotide sequence: TGTGCCATCGGTTCCCGGGACAGGGGATTAAATGAGCAGTTCTTC. Its protein is CAIGSRDRGLNEQFF.

This sequence joins TRBV3-1 and TRBJ1-2; 10 bases are shared with TRBD1. This CDR3 is 18 amino acids long. The germline CDR1 and CDR2 sequences are LGHDT and YNNKEL (reference sequence). Losses at the gene ends were 6 bases for V and 5 bases for J; bases not matched to a gene: 18. The CDR3 here is CASRHDSDRGLEYYGYTF. CDR3 DNA: TGTGCCAGCAGGCACGATAGTGACAGGGGGCTGGAGTATTATGGCTACACCTTC.

The V call is TRBV10-3, the J call TRBJ2-7; 7 bases match TRBD1. The germline gives CDR1 ENHRY, CDR2 SYGVKD. The CDR3 is 14 residues long. J lost 1 base, V lost 2 bases, and 2 bases had no gene match. CDR3 amino acids: CAISEGQESYEQYF. The CDR3 region has the DNA TGTGCCATCAGTGAGGGACAGGAATCCTACGAGCAGTACTTC.

This clonotype showed up just once. This chain joins TRBV5-5 and TRBJ1-5; D not resolved. The CDR3 contains 16 residues. Trimming cost V 2 bases and J 0 bases, with 12 bases left between them. Germline CDR1 is SGHKS and CDR2 is YYEKEE (reference sequence). As DNA, the CDR3 is TGTGCCAGCAGCTTTTCCGCTGACCTTAGCAATCAGCCCCAGCATTTT. Amino acids: CASSFSADLSNQPQHF.

This sequence joins TRBV6-5 and TRBJ2-3; tentatively, D is TRBD1 or TRBD2 (7 bases each). The CDR3 contains 16 residues. Germline V gene data show CDR1 as MNHEY and CDR2 as SVGAGI. V dropped 4 bases and J dropped 1 base, with 15 bases sitting between them. The CDR3 protein is CASSFSGGRGTDTQYF. In nucleotides, the CDR3 is TGTGCCAGCAGTTTCTCAGGGGGGAGGGGCACAGATACGCAGTATTTT.

This clonotype came up a few times. The chain couples TRBV6-2 or TRBV6-3 to TRBJ2-7, with 7 nucleotides matching TRBD1. This CDR3 contains 16 residues. V was pared by 5 bases and J by 2 bases, with 12 bases of the junction left unmatched. Germline loops: CDR1 MNHEY, CDR2 SVGEGT. CDR3 nucleotides: TGTGCCAGCAGTACACGACAGACAGGGTTCCCCTACGAGCAGTACTTC. As protein: CASSTRQTGFPYEQYF.

The V gene is TRBV4-3, the J gene TRBJ1-2, with a weak D call TRBD1 (6 bases). Trimming stripped 1 base from V and 7 bases from J, with 10 bases between. CDR1 is LGHNA and CDR2 is YSLEER in the germline V gene. The CDR3 is made up of 13 amino acids. The CDR3 loop is CASSQGGALGYTF. As DNA, the CDR3 is TGCGCCAGCAGCCAAGGGGGGGCTCTTGGCTACACCTTC.

This clonotype was picked up a small number of times. The CDR3 region is CASRDRGEANSPLHF. CDR3 sequence (DNA): TGTGCCAGCCGAGACAGGGGCGAAGCTAATTCACCCCTCCACTTT. The chain joins TRBV27 to TRBJ1-6; 8 bases are shared with TRBD1. Germline V lookup: CDR1 MNHEY, CDR2 SMNVEV (reference sequence). Trimming took 8 bases from V and 6 from J; bases not matched to a gene: 9. The CDR3 is 15 amino acids.

This clonotype occurred a few times. This chain links TRBV24-1 with TRBJ2-4; 7 bases match TRBD1. After removal of 3 bases from V and 2 bases from J, the junction contained 6 bases not matched to a gene. From germline, CDR1 is KGHDR and CDR2 SFDVKD. The CDR3 totals 16 residues. The DNA of the CDR3 is TGTGCCACCAGTGATACAGGGGATGTAACCAAAAACATTCAGTACTTC. This encodes CATSDTGDVTKNIQYF.

The chain is built from TRBV28 and TRBJ1-4; D is perhaps TRBD1 (5 bases). CDR3 size: 17 residues. The germline gives CDR1 MDHEN, CDR2 SYDVKM. V lost 4 bases, J lost 7 bases, and 22 bases lay in between. The CDR3, as DNA: TGTGCCAGCAGTTCGTTCAGGGAAGGCAGGTCGGGTGAAAAACTGTTTTTT. This gives the protein CASSSFREGRSGEKLFF. The whole variable domain, filled in from reference TRBV28 and TRBJ1-4, reads DVKVTQSSRYLVKRTGEKVFLECVQDMDHENMFWYRQDPGLGLRLIYFSYDVKMKEKGDIPEGYSVSREKKERFSLILESASTNQTSMYLCASSSFREGRSGEKLFFGSGTQLSVL.

The chain carries TRBV7-8 and TRBJ2-4, with D perhaps TRBD2 (6 bases). The J call could be wrong; TRBJ2-7 is a better fit for the DNA end. There are 17 residues in the CDR3. From germline, CDR1 is SGHVS and CDR2 FQNEAQ. The CDR3 loop is CASSLAIRGGVTYEQYF. Here the CDR3 DNA reads TGTGCCAGCAGCTTAGCGATTCGGGGAGGAGTGACCTACGAGCAGTACTTC.

This clonotype was recorded a few times. The CDR3 coding sequence is TGTGCCACCAGCAGAGAAAAGGGGGTGGCGGGGCGTAACAATGAGCAGTTCTTC. It is translated as CATSREKGVAGRNNEQFF. This sequence joins TRBV15 and TRBJ2-1; D may be TRBD1 or TRBD2 (6 bases each). The V end lost 0 bases, the J end lost 5 bases, and 20 bases lay between the germline ends. The germline V gene encodes CDR1 LNHNV and CDR2 YYDKDF (reference sequence). CDR3 length: 18 amino acids. Combining the CDR3 with reference TRBV15 and TRBJ2-1 gives the whole variable domain DAMVIQNPRYQVTQFGKPVTLSCSQTLNHNVMYWYQQKSSQAPKLLFHYYDKDFNNEADTPDNFQSRRPNTSFCFLDIRSPGLGDTAMYLCATSREKGVAGRNNEQFFGPGTRLTVL.

The V and J genes are TRBV9 and TRBJ2-1; D is undetermined. V lost 0 bases and J 6 bases, leaving 10 bases between the germline ends. The CDR3 extends over 14 amino acids. CDR1 and CDR2 (germline): SGDLS, YYNGEE. CDR3 sequence reads: CASSVVFTSNEQFF. The CDR3 DNA reads TGTGCCAGCAGCGTAGTGTTCACAAGCAATGAGCAGTTCTTC.

This clonotype appeared a few times. V gene TRBV6-2 or TRBV6-3 combines with J gene TRBJ2-7; D gene ambiguous. CDR1 MNHEY and CDR2 SVGEGT come from the germline V gene. This CDR3 is built from 12 residues. V shed 1 base and J shed 3 bases, with 4 bases lying between them. The CDR3 here is CASSYYSYEQYF. For the CDR3, the DNA is TGTGCCAGCAGTTACTATAGCTACGAGCAGTACTTC.

This clonotype showed up just once. The V gene is TRBV12-5, the J gene TRBJ1-2, with TRBD1 identical over 8 bases. The CDR3 is made up of 17 amino acids. V gave up 1 base and J gave up 4 bases; unmatched junction bases: 11. From germline, CDR1 is LGHNT and CDR2 FRNRAP. As DNA, the CDR3 is TGTGCTAGTGGTTTGGCCCTTTCCGGGACAGGAGGCTATGGCTACACCTTC. It encodes CASGLALSGTGGYGYTF.

In this sample, this clonotype turned up once. At one of its ends the junction is not consistent with the germline gene, which may arise from a read error. The genes are TRBV29-1 and TRBJ2-5; D remains unclear. Germline V gene data show CDR1 as SQVTM and CDR2 as ANQGSEA. There are 12 residues in the CDR3. The CDR3: CSADLVQGTQYF. CDR3 sequence (DNA): TGCAGCGCCGACTTGGTACAAGGGACCCAGTACTTC.

This clonotype has a handful of counts. V usage is TRBV12-3 or TRBV12-4 and J usage is TRBJ2-5; D remains ambiguous. This CDR3 is 16 amino acids long. Trimming shortened V by 6 bases and J by 2 bases, and 19 bases separated the two germline ends. CDR3 sequence: CASRIKKPGRQETQYF. DNA for the CDR3: TGTGCCAGCAGGATAAAGAAGCCGGGCCGACAAGAGACCCAGTACTTC.

V gene TRBV2 combines with J gene TRBJ2-3, with D tentatively TRBD2 (5 bases). This CDR3 has 14 residues. The germline V gene encodes CDR1 SNHLY and CDR2 FYNNEI. The V end lost 2 bases, the J end lost 4 bases, and 10 bases lay between the germline ends. DNA for the CDR3: TGTGCCAGCAGTGAACGGGAACGAGCAGATACGCAGTATTTT. It yields the protein CASSERERADTQYF.

The chain recombines TRBV27 with TRBJ1-2; 8 bases are shared with TRBD1. Germline V gene sequence: CDR1 MNHEY, CDR2 SMNVEV (reference sequence). This CDR3 has 14 amino acids. J gave up 6 bases and V 4 bases, and 7 bases lay outside the gene matches. In nucleotides, the CDR3 is TGTGCCAGCAGTTCCCACAGGGGGGATAATGGCTACACCTTC. Translation: CASSSHRGDNGYTF.

A few counts support this clonotype. The chain is built from TRBV10-3 and TRBJ2-5; D ambiguous. V was shortened by 6 bases and J by 2 bases, with 10 bases between the two germline ends. CDR3 length: 13 residues. Germline CDR1 and CDR2: ENHRY and SYGVKD. Written as DNA, the CDR3 is TGTGCCATCAGGGGTAATACACAAGAGACCCAGTACTTC. Protein product: CAIRGNTQETQYF.

The count of this clonotype is one. Sequence at one end of the junction differs from germline and may be a read error. The chain couples TRBV5-5 to TRBJ1-2; D is perhaps TRBD1 (5 bases). The CDR3 loop spans 15 amino acids. The germline V gene encodes CDR1 SGHKS and CDR2 YYEKEE (reference sequence). The CDR3 DNA reads as TGCGCCAGCAGCTTGTCAAACCGGGGGAACTATGGCTACACCTTC. Amino acids: CASSLSNRGNYGYTF.

The gene calls are TRBV20-1 and TRBJ2-1; 8 nucleotides align to TRBD2. The germline CDR1 and CDR2 sequences are DFQATT and SNEGSKA (reference sequence). V shed 6 bases and J 3 bases; nucleotides not matched to a gene: 13. The CDR3 covers 16 residues. The CDR3 region has the DNA TGCAGTGCCAAAAACTCGGGTCGGGGGGGCTACAATGAGCAGTTCTTC. Translating it yields CSAKNSGRGGYNEQFF.

This chain links TRBV20-1 with TRBJ1-6, with D unresolved. In germline, CDR1 is DFQATT, CDR2 SNEGSKA (reference sequence). This CDR3 is built from 13 residues. V was cut by 3 bases and J by 7 bases, with 10 bases left in between. This CDR3 reads CSASLGNNSPLHF. The CDR3 region has the DNA TGCAGTGCTAGTTTGGGGAACAATTCACCCCTCCACTTT.

The chain carries TRBV9 and TRBJ2-2; 7 bases are a match to TRBD2. J was trimmed by 1 base and V by 0 bases; bases with no gene match: 6. The CDR3 extends over 17 amino acids. The V gene's germline CDR1 is SGDLS and CDR2 YYNGEE. CDR3 protein: CASSVGLRGGNTGELFF. In DNA form, the CDR3 reads TGTGCCAGCAGCGTAGGTTTACGCGGGGGGAACACCGGGGAGCTGTTTTTT.

This clonotype was detected a few times. The chain links TRBV20-1 to TRBJ2-5, with a weak D call TRBD2 (5 bases). This CDR3 is built from 13 residues. Trimming removed 0 bases at V and 5 bases at J, with 10 bases between. In germline, CDR1 is DFQATT, CDR2 SNEGSKA (reference sequence). CDR3 DNA: TGCAGTGCTAGAGAGGGATGGGAGGAGACCCAGTACTTC. Its protein is CSAREGWEETQYF.